This T cell receptor beta chain was captured in a study of blood T cell repertoires in COVID-19 (dated by TCRdb to about 2020). For context, the study as a whole: Samples covering the acute and convalescent phases of COVID-19 were provided by collaborators in the United States, Italy and Spain. The samples were drawn from the first 160 participants of the ongoing ImmuneRACE study and from 950 to 1,500 subjects provided by 6 global collaborators. Subjects who had been exposed to COVID-19, were actively infected with it, or had recovered from it provided the deeply sampled blood TCRbeta repertoires that made up the dataset. HLA class I and class II types, where available, came from metadata supplied by the sample provider rather than from assay-based typing. The material from the prospective study consisted of cDNA or gDNA derived from T cells, B-cell-depleted T cells, or PBMCs. A de-identified subject ID, COVID-19 status, age in years and sex were almost always included in the sample metadata. The repertoires were released in a freely available public database intended as a resource for research on the immune response to SARS-CoV-2. Beyond this particular receptor, the publication reports: How much clinical and demographic metadata was included differed by source and by participant, and the metadata was provided uncurated.

The immunoSEQ Assay, a bias-controlled multiplex PCR, was used to amplify TCRbeta CDR3 regions from genomic DNA. The paper's processing steps were these. The number of nucleated cells in each sample was estimated by amplification of reference gene primers within the assay. To quantify the absolute abundance of each unique TCRbeta CDR3 rearrangement, sequence reads were collapsed and filtered. For each sample, productive Simpson clonality was calculated as the square root of Simpson's diversity index across productive rearrangements. Not all clones reach the TCRdb copy of this immuneACCESS table, which keeps in-frame sequences only. Checked studies attribute under half of the gap to unresolved V genes and leave the rest unexplained. That table supplies the V and J calls and clone size; D and trimming were determined from the DNA. A total of about 410,000 clones appear in this sample, approximately 89% of them only once. The top ten clonotypes cover roughly 1.6% of the sample.

One collaborating source in Seattle enrolled patients while the patients were actively infected and followed the patients over time throughout the course of disease. The collaborating institutions used their own protocols to collect whole blood in K2EDTA tubes. Collaborator samples were shipped for TCRbeta analysis as frozen whole blood, isolated PBMCs, or DNA extracted from either sample type. CDR1 and CDR2, per the germline V gene, are LGHNA and YSLEER. The CDR3 goes from the cysteine to the phenylalanine over 15 residues. The only DNA kept is the CDR3, 45 bases in frame from the first base. Germline trimming: 4 bases from V, 4 bases from J; junction bases outside gene matches: 6. Comments on this clone: The clone's antigen remains unknown. No much larger clonotype is one base removed from it; base qualities were not supplied.

Sequencing was performed on peripheral blood. Recombination joined TRBV4-3 with TRBJ1-4; the central 7 bases match TRBD1. This TCR derives from a woman between 35 and 50 years old with COVID-19, enrolled during active disease. The DNA reads TGCGCCAGCAGCCTACTCCGGGACAGTAATGAAAAACTGTTTTTT. Protein translation: CASSLLRDSNEKLFF.